This section outlines one T cell receptor (beta chain) sequence together with its context. Its cognate antigen is unknown. This sample is part of a study of cytomegalovirus exposure and HLA in healthy donors. In the study overall: HLA-typed donors contributed some 83 million unique TCRs, which were held in an early data release. Genotyping of roughly 400 donors showed that approximately 83% belonged to the Caucasian-associated ancestry cluster.

General study findings and limits: A later analysis by the authors found several of the most significant clusters apparently linked to common viral pathogens. The study recorded 150 to 200 TCR beta chains that were cytomegalovirus-associated.

Germline CDR1 and CDR2: LNHDA and SQIVND (reference sequence). The CDR3 covers 18 residues. V trimming: 6 bases; J trimming: 2 bases; junction bases outside the gene matches: 14. The PCR made use of 60 Vbeta and 13 Jbeta primers. Sequenced by immunoSEQ multiplex PCR; TCRdb stores in-frame clones only, minus some. The sample's table shows 100,000 to 150,000 clones. The rearrangement links TRBV19 to TRBJ2-5; TRBD2 matches at 11 bases. The sequenced sample was PBMCs. This TCR was recovered from a man aged 25-40 years in good health and CMV-seronegative. The CDR3 protein is CASSYGSTSGSVQETQYF. The CDR3 DNA reads as TGTGCCAGTAGCTACGGGTCCACTAGCGGGAGTGTACAAGAGACCCAGTACTTC. Full variable domain (rest looked up from reference TRBV19 and TRBJ2-5): DGGITQSPKYLFRKEGQNVTLSCEQNLNHDAMYWYRQDPGQGLRLIYYSQIVNDFQKGDIAEGYSVSREKKESFPLTVTSAQKNPTAFYLCASSYGSTSGSVQETQYFGPGTRLLVL.